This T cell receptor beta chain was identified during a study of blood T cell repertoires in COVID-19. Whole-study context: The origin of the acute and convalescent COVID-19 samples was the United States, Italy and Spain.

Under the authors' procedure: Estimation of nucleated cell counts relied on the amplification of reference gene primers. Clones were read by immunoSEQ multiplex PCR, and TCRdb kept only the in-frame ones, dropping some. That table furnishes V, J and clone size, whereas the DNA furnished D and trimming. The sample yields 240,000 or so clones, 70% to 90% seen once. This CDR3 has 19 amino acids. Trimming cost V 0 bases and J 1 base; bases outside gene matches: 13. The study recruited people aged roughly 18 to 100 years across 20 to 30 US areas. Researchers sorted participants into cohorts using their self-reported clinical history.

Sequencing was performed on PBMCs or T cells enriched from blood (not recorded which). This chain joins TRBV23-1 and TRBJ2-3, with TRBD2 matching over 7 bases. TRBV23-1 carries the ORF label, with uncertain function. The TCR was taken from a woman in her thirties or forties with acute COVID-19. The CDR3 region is CASSQSWVRELARTDTQYF. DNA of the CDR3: TGCGCCAGCAGTCAATCGTGGGTCCGGGAACTAGCGCGCACAGATACGCAGTATTTT.